These 18 T cell receptor beta chains were all obtained from the same sample, sequenced in a study of cytomegalovirus exposure and HLA in healthy donors. Amplification used 60 Vbeta primers and 13 Jbeta primers. Profiling relied on immunoSEQ multiplex PCR, and the TCRdb table lists in-frame clones only, not all of them. This sample has tens of thousands of clones, with about 8% found just once. Sequences were obtained from PBMCs. These receptors originate from a man aged 50-60 years in good health and CMV-seronegative.

V usage is TRBV2 and J usage is TRBJ2-1; TRBD1 aligns across 12 bases. The CDR3 consists of 15 residues. The germline gives CDR1 SNHLY, CDR2 FYNNEI. Trimming cost V 6 bases and J 9 bases; bases outside gene matches: 9. This CDR3 reads CASRPGTGGFGEQFF. The CDR3 region has the DNA TGTGCCAGCAGGCCCGGGACAGGGGGCTTCGGTGAGCAGTTCTTC.

This clone was observed a few times. The genes are TRBV7-2 and TRBJ2-3, with TRBD1 as a possible D gene (6 bases). This CDR3 comprises 18 residues. Trimming removed 3 bases at V and 3 bases at J, with 22 bases between. The germline gives CDR1 SGHTA, CDR2 FQGNSA. For the CDR3, the DNA is TGTGCCAGCAGCTTTAGACCCCTCGACAGGTTCGTAACAGATACGCAGTATTTT. It encodes CASSFRPLDRFVTDTQYF.

The J gene is TRBJ2-7, the V gene TRBV27, with 10 nucleotides matching TRBD1. Germline values: CDR1 MNHEY, CDR2 SMNVEV (reference sequence). With 3 bases clipped from V and 5 bases from J, the junction kept 16 bases outside the gene matches. This CDR3 has 18 residues. In DNA form, the CDR3 reads TGTGCCAGCAGTTTGGAAACCGGGACAGGGGCATCGTTCGACGAGCAGTACTTC. Translation: CASSLETGTGASFDEQYF.

A few counts support this clone. The identical CDR3 is also encoded by other nucleotide sequences in the sample. V and J are TRBV28 and TRBJ1-5, with TRBD1 matching over 10 bases. The CDR3 runs 14 residues. The germline gives CDR1 MDHEN, CDR2 SYDVKM. Unmatched junction bases numbered 3, after V lost 5 bases and J lost 5 bases. In nucleotides, the CDR3 is TGTGCCAGCAGTCCCGGACAGGGGGATCAGCCCCAGCATTTT. Its protein is CASSPGQGDQPQHF.

The chain joins TRBV7-2 to TRBJ1-6; TRBD1 matches at 8 bases. Trimming cost V 3 bases and J 8 bases; bases outside gene matches: 3. This CDR3 is 14 amino acids long. Germline V CDR1 and CDR2: SGHTA, FQGNSA. CDR3 amino acids: CASSFGQGYSPLHF. DNA of the CDR3: TGTGCCAGCAGCTTCGGACAGGGTTATTCACCCCTCCACTTT. The full variable domain, in which reference TRBV7-2 and TRBJ1-6 provide the parts outside the CDR3, is GAGVSQSPSNKVTEKGKDVELRCDPISGHTALYWYRQSLGQGLEFLIYFQGNSAPDKSGLPSDRFSAERTGGSVSTLTIQRTQQEDSAVYLCASSFGQGYSPLHFGNGTRLTVT.

This rearrangement joins TRBV9 to TRBJ2-3; 14 nucleotides line up with TRBD2. With V trimmed by 2 bases and J by 1 base, 6 bases remained unmatched. This CDR3 has 18 amino acids. The germline gives CDR1 SGDLS, CDR2 YYNGEE. The CDR3: CASSVNPGLAGGTDTQYF. The CDR3 DNA is TGTGCCAGCAGCGTCAATCCGGGACTAGCGGGGGGCACAGATACGCAGTATTTT.

This clone was detected a few times. The rearrangement joins TRBV4-1 to TRBJ2-3; D might be TRBD1 (5 bases). CDR3 length: 15 residues. The V and J ends lost 4 bases and 0 bases respectively, with 11 bases between them. Germline CDR1 reads MGHRA; CDR2 reads YSYEKL. The CDR3 here is CASSLLDKSTDTQYF. In DNA, the CDR3 is TGCGCCAGCAGCCTCCTGGACAAGAGCACAGATACGCAGTATTTT.

The chain is built from TRBV4-2 and TRBJ2-3, with TRBD2 matching 10 bases. Per germline, CDR1 LGHNA and CDR2 YNFKEQ. V was clipped by 1 base and J by 0 bases; unmatched bases: 1. This CDR3 is built from 16 residues. The CDR3 sequence is CASSQGTSGSTDTQYF. The CDR3 bases are TGTGCCAGCAGCCAAGGGACTAGCGGAAGCACAGATACGCAGTATTTT.

The chain has TRBV6-6 and TRBJ1-1, with D perhaps matching TRBD1 (5 bases). Germline CDR1 is MNHNY and CDR2 is SVGAGI (reference sequence). The CDR3 sequence is 16 residues long. V was shortened by 2 bases and J by 2 bases, with 15 bases between the two germline ends. CDR3 sequence reads: CASSYVLGTGNTEAFF. The CDR3 DNA reads TGTGCCAGCAGTTACGTCCTGGGGACTGGTAACACTGAAGCTTTCTTT.

V is TRBV25-1 and J is TRBJ2-4; weak D call: TRBD2 (5 bases). Trimming left V 7 bases short and J 8 bases short, with 18 bases between. Germline lookup yields CDR1 MGHDK and CDR2 SYGVNS. The CDR3 contains 14 residues. The DNA for the CDR3 is TGTGCCAGCAAACAAGGAGGTGTTGGGGACATTCAGTACTTC. It yields the protein CASKQGGVGDIQYF.

This clone has just a few counts. This rearrangement joins TRBV28 to TRBJ1-2; 9 nucleotides match TRBD1. This CDR3 is built from 14 residues. CDR1 and CDR2 (germline): MDHEN, SYDVKM. The trim removed 5 bases at V and 7 bases at J, leaving 8 bases unmatched. The CDR3 DNA reads as TGTGCCAGCAGTCTCCCGGGACAGGGTTTTGGCTACACCTTC. This encodes CASSLPGQGFGYTF.

The gene calls are TRBV15 and TRBJ1-4; D is ambiguous. The V end was cut by 8 bases, the J end by 4 bases, with 11 bases between. The germline gives CDR1 LNHNV, CDR2 YYDKDF (reference sequence). This CDR3 contains 13 residues. CDR3 in amino acids: CATRDGYNEKLFF. The CDR3 region has the DNA TGTGCCACCCGCGACGGGTATAATGAAAAACTGTTTTTT.

This clone occurred a few times. This chain links TRBV2 with TRBJ2-2; no reliable D call. Germline values: CDR1 SNHLY, CDR2 FYNNEI. CDR3 length equals 11 residues. Trimming pared 7 bases from V and 7 bases from J, leaving 7 bases between. Here the CDR3 DNA reads TGTGCCAGCAAGCGAGACGGGGAGCTGTTTTTT. It codes for CASKRDGELFF.

The chain joins TRBV7-2 to TRBJ2-2, with 9 bases that match TRBD2. The CDR3 is 16 amino acids. In germline, CDR1 is SGHTA, CDR2 FQGNSA. V was pared by 5 bases and J by 6 bases, with 10 bases of the junction left unmatched. CDR3 sequence: CASSGRAGGPAGELFF. Here the CDR3 DNA reads TGTGCCAGCAGCGGGCGGGCGGGAGGGCCGGCCGGGGAGCTGTTTTTT. The variable domain in full, completed from reference TRBV7-2 and TRBJ2-2, reads GAGVSQSPSNKVTEKGKDVELRCDPISGHTALYWYRQSLGQGLEFLIYFQGNSAPDKSGLPSDRFSAERTGGSVSTLTIQRTQQEDSAVYLCASSGRAGGPAGELFFGEGSRLTVL.

The CDR3 loop reads CASSERVAAYNEQFF. CDR3 in DNA: TGTGCCAGCAGTGAAAGAGTAGCGGCATACAATGAGCAGTTCTTC. The rearrangement joins TRBV6-1 to TRBJ2-1; a weak D match, TRBD2 (6 bases). The CDR3 totals 15 residues. Trimming took off 2 bases at V and 4 bases at J, with 12 bases between the two ends. Germline CDR1 MNHNS, CDR2 SASEGT.

Comments on this clone: Other nucleotide sequences in the sample specify the same CDR3. The gene calls are TRBV28 and TRBJ2-1, with D unresolved. The V end was cut by 6 bases, the J end by 4 bases, with 4 bases between. Germline V gene data show CDR1 as MDHEN and CDR2 as SYDVKM. CDR3 size: 11 residues. The CDR3 DNA follows: TGTGCCAGCAGCCGGTACAATGAGCAGTTCTTC. The encoded protein is CASSRYNEQFF.

A few counts support this clone. V gene TRBV7-9 combines with J gene TRBJ1-2, with 8 positions matching TRBD1. The CDR3 sequence is 14 residues long. V gave up 1 base and J gave up 8 bases; unmatched junction bases: 6. CDR1 is SEHNR, CDR2 FQNEAQ, per germline (reference sequence). CDR3 in DNA: TGTGCCAGCAGCTTAGGGAGAGACAGGGGCGGCTACACCTTC. Encoded protein: CASSLGRDRGGYTF.

The rearrangement links TRBV5-5 to TRBJ1-2; a weak D match, TRBD1 (5 bases). The CDR3 is made up of 14 amino acids. With 6 bases removed from V and 1 base from J, the gap between germline ends came to 13 bases. The germline V gene has CDR1 SGHKS and CDR2 YYEKEE (reference sequence). CDR3 DNA sequence: TGTGCCAGCAACCCGACAGAGAATAACTATGGCTACACCTTC. Its translation: CASNPTENNYGYTF. Together with reference TRBV5-5 and TRBJ1-2, the CDR3 gives the full variable domain: DAGVTQSPTHLIKTRGQQVTLRCSPISGHKSVSWYQQVLGQGPQFIFQYYEKEERGRGNFPDRFSARQFPNYSSELNVNALLLGDSALYLCASNPTENNYGYTFGSGTRLTVV.